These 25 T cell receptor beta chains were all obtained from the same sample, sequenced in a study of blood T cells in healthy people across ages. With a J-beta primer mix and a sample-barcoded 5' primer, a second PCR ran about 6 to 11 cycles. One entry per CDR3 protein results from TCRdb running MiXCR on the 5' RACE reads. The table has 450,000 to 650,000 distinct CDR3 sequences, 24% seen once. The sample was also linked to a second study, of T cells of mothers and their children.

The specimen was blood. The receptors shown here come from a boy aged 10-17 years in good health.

CDR3 sequence (DNA): TGTGCCAGCAGCAAACCGGGGCCAAGCTCTGGGGCCAACGTCCTGACTTTC. The encoded protein is CASSKPGPSSGANVLTF. This sequence joins TRBV21-1 and TRBJ2-6. TRBV21-1 is a documented pseudogene. CDR3 length equals 17 residues.

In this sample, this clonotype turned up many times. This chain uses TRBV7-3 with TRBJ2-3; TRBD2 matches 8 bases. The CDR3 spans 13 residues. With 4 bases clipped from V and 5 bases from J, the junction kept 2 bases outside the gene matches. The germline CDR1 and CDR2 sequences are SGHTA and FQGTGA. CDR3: CASSSGGGDTQYF. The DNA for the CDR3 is TGTGCCAGCAGCTCCGGGGGGGGAGATACGCAGTATTTT.

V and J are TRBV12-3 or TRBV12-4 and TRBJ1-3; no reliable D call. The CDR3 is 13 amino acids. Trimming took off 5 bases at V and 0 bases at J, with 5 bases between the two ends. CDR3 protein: CASSDRSGNTIYF. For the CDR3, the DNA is TGTGCCAGCAGTGACCGCTCTGGAAACACCATATATTTT.

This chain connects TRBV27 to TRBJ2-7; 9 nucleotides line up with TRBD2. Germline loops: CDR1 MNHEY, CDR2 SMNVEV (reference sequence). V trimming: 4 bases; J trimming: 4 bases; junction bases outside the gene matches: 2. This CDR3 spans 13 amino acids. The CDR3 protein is CASSWGLAYEQYF. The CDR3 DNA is TGTGCCAGCAGTTGGGGACTAGCTTACGAGCAGTACTTC.

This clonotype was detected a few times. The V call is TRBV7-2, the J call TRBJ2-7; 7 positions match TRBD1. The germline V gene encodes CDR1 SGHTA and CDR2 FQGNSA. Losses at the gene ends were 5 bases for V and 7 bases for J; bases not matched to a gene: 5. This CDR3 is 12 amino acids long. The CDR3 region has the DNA TGTGCCAGCAGCCAGACACAGGGGGAGCAGTACTTC. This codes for CASSQTQGEQYF.

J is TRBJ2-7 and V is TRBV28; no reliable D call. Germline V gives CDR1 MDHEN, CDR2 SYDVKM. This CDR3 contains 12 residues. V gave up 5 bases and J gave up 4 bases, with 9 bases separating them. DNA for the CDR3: TGTGCCAGCAGTAATTCCGGGTACGAGCAGTACTTC. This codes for CASSNSGYEQYF.

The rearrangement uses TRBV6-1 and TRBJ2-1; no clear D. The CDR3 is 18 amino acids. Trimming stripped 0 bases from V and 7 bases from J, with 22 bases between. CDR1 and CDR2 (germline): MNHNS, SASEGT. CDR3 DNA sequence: TGTGCCAGCAGTGAAGCTCGGTATACGGAAACACTGAGAAATGAGCAGTTCTTC. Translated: CASSEARYTETLRNEQFF.

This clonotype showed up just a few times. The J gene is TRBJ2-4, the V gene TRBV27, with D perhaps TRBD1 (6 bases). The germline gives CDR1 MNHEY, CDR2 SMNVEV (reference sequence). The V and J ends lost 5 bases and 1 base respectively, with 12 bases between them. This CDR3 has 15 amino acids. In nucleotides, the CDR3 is TGTGCCAGCAGTATCTCAGGGGTGGCCAAAAACATTCAGTACTTC. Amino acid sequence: CASSISGVAKNIQYF.

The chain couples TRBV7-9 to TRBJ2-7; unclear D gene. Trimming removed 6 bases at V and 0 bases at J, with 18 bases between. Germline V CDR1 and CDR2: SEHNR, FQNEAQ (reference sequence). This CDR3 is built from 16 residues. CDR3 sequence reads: CASSSTLGFGSYEQYF. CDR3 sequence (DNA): TGTGCCAGCAGTTCCACGTTGGGGTTCGGCTCCTACGAGCAGTACTTC.

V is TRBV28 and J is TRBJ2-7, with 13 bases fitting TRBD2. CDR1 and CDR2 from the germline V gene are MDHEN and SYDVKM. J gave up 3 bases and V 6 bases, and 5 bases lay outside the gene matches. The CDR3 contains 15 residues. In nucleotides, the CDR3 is TGTGCCAGCAGCCGCGGGACTAGCGGGGACTACGAGCAGTACTTC. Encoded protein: CASSRGTSGDYEQYF.

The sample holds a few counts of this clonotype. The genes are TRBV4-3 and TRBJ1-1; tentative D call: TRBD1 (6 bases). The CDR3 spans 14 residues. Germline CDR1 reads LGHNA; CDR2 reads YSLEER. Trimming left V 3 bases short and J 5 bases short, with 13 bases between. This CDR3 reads CASSHQGRRTEAFF. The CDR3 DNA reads TGCGCCAGCAGCCACCAGGGGCGTAGGACTGAAGCTTTCTTT.

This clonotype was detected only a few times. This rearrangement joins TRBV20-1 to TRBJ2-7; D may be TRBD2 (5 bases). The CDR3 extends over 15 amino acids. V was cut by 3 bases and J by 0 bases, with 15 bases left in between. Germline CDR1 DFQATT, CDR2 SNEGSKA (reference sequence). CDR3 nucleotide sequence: TGCAGTGCTAGTATCCCCGTGGGGAGCTCCTACGAGCAGTACTTC. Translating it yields CSASIPVGSSYEQYF.

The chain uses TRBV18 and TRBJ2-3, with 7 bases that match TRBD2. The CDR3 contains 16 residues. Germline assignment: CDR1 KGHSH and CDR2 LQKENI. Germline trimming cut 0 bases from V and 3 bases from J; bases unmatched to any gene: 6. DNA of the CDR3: TGTGCCAGCTCACCACCGGGCGGGAGCCGAACAGATACGCAGTATTTT. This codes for CASSPPGGSRTDTQYF.

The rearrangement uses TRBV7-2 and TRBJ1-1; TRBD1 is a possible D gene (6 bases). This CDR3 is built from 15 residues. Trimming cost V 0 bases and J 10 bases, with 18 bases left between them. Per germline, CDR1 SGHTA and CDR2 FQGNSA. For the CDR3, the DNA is TGTGCCAGCAGCTTAGCCAGGGGTGCTGGTGGTCGAGCTTTCTTT. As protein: CASSLARGAGGRAFF.

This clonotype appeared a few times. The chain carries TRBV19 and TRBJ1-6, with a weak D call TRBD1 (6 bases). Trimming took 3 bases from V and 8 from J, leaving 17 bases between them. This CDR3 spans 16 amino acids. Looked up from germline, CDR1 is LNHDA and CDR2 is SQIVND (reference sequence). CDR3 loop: CASSIGGRGVDSPLHF. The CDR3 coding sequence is TGTGCCAGTAGTATCGGGGGCAGGGGTGTCGATTCACCCCTCCACTTT.

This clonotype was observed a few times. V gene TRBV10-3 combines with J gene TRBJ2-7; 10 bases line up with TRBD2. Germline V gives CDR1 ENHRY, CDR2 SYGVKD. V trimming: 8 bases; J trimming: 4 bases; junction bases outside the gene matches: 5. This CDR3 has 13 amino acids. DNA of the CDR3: TGTGCCATCGGCACTAGCGGGGCTTACGAGCAGTACTTC. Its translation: CAIGTSGAYEQYF.

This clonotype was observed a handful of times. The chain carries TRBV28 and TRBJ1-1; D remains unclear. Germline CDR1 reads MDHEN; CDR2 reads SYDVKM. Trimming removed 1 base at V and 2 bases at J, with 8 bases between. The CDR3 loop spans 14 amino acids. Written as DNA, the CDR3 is TGTGCCAGCAGTTTATTCGGCAGAAACACTGAAGCTTTCTTT. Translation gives CASSLFGRNTEAFF.

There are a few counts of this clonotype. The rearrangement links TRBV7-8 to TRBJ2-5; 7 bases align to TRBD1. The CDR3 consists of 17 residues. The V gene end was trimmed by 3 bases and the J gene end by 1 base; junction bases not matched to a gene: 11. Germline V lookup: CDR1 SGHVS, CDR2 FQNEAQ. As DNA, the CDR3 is TGTGCCAGCAGCTTTCCCCCGACAGGGATGGGCCAAGAGACCCAGTACTTC. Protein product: CASSFPPTGMGQETQYF.

The CDR3 sequence is CASSYSGQVMNTEAFF. The CDR3 coding sequence is TGTGCCAGCAGTTACTCTGGACAGGTGATGAACACTGAAGCTTTCTTT. The rearrangement uses TRBV6-6 and TRBJ1-1; 7 bases match TRBD1. With 0 bases clipped from V and 0 bases from J, the junction kept 4 bases outside the gene matches. This CDR3 spans 16 amino acids. Germline CDR1 reads MNHNY; CDR2 reads SVGAGI (reference sequence).

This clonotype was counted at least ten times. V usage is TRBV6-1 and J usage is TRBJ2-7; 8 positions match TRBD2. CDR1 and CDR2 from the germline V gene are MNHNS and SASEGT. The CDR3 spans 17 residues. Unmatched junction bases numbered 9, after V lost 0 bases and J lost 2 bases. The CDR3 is CASSEAPGGPGTYEQYF. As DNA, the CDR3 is TGTGCCAGCAGTGAAGCCCCGGGGGGGCCTGGGACCTACGAGCAGTACTTC.

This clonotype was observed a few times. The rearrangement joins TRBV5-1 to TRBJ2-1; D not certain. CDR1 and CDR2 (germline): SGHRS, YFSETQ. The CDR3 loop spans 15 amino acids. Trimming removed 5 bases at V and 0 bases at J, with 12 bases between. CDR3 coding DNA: TGCGCCAGCAGGCGCATCGGAAGCTCCTACAATGAGCAGTTCTTC. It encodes CASRRIGSSYNEQFF.

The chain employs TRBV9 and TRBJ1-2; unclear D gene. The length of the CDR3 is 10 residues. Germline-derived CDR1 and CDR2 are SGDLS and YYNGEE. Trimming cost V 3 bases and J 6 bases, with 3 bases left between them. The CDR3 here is CASSGNGYTF. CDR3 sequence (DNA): TGTGCCAGCAGCGGGAATGGCTACACCTTC.

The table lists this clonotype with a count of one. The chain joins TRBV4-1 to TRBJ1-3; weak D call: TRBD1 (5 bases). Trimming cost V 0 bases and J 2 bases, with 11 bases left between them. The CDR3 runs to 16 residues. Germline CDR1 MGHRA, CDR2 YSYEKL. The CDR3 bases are TGCGCCAGCAGCCAAGATATAGGGGATACTGGAAACACCATATATTTT. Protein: CASSQDIGDTGNTIYF.

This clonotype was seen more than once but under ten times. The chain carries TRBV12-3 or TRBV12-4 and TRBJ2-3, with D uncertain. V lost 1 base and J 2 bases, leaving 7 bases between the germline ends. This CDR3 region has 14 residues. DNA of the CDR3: TGTGCCAGCAGTTTAGGCCACGACACAGATACGCAGTATTTT. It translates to CASSLGHDTDTQYF.

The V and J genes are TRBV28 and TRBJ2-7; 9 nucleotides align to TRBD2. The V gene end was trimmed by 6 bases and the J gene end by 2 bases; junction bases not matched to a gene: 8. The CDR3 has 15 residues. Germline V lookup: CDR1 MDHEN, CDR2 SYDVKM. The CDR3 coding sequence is TGTGCCAGCAGGTATAGGGCGGGGGGGACCTACGAGCAGTACTTC. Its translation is CASRYRAGGTYEQYF. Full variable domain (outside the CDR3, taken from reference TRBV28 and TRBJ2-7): DVKVTQSSRYLVKRTGEKVFLECVQDMDHENMFWYRQDPGLGLRLIYFSYDVKMKEKGDIPEGYSVSREKKERFSLILESASTNQTSMYLCASRYRAGGTYEQYFGPGTRLTVT.